This T cell receptor (beta chain) is drawn from a study of T cells in tuberculosis. General study points: Using the GMM-specific repertoire gave about 85% accuracy versus over 60% with motifs.

The CDR3 is 16 amino acids. CDR1 is LGHNA, CDR2 YSLEER, per germline. Trimming removed 2 bases from V and 1 base from J, with 9 bases in between. Here immunoSEQ multiplex PCR was the method, and the copy in TCRdb shows in-frame clones only, minus some. The sample includes about 40,000 clones, about 94% of them seen just once. With respect to this clone: Antigen specificity is unknown.

Sequencing was carried out using PBMCs. The genes are TRBV4-3 and TRBJ2-6; the D is unclear. The sequence came from a donor aged 10-35 years with latent tuberculosis or without tuberculosis infection. Some clones in this sample may be carry-over from other donors' samples. For the CDR3, the DNA is TGCGCCAGCAGCCAAACTTCGGGTTCTGGGGCCAACGTCCTGACTTTC. This translates into CASSQTSGSGANVLTF.